The next 10 T cell receptor beta chains were all read from a single sample in a study of T cell repertoires in cytomegalovirus infection. TCRdb reprocessed the reads with MiXCR, giving one entry per CDR3 protein. The data show about 450,000 distinct CDR3 sequences, roughly 30% seen once. The sequencing sample was made of PBMCs. The receptors originated from a human donor in good health (CMV status not recorded). Some clones in this sample may be carry-over from other donors' samples.

This chain joins TRBV25-1 and TRBJ2-7; TRBD1 matches at 9 bases. The trim removed 8 bases at V and 0 bases at J, leaving 5 bases unmatched. This CDR3 has 14 amino acids. Per germline, CDR1 MGHDK and CDR2 SYGVNS. The CDR3, as DNA: TGTGCCAGCGGAGGGACAGGGAGCTCCTACGAGCAGTACTTC. It specifies CASGGTGSSYEQYF.

The chain uses TRBV20-1 and TRBJ1-4; D is unclear. Germline V gives CDR1 DFQATT, CDR2 SNEGSKA (reference sequence). The V end lost 5 bases, the J end lost 8 bases, and 15 bases lay between the germline ends. The CDR3 extends over 13 amino acids. The CDR3, as DNA: TGCAGTGCTGGATGGACGGCCTGGGAAAAACTGTTTTTT. As protein: CSAGWTAWEKLFF.

J is TRBJ2-1 and V is TRBV7-3, with 11 bases that match TRBD2. The CDR3 length is 16 residues. Trimming removed 3 bases from V and 1 base from J; junction bases left unmatched: 2. The V gene's germline CDR1 is SGHTA and CDR2 FQGTGA. The chain's CDR3 is CASSLGLAASYNEQFF. CDR3 nucleotide sequence: TGTGCCAGCAGCTTGGGACTAGCGGCGTCCTACAATGAGCAGTTCTTC.

This clonotype was seen more than once but under ten times. The chain combines TRBV11-2 with TRBJ2-1; 7 positions agree with TRBD1. The CDR3 sequence is 16 residues long. CDR1 and CDR2 from the germline V gene are SGHAT and FQNNGV. V was pared by 2 bases and J by 9 bases, with 13 bases of the junction left unmatched. The CDR3 nucleotides read TGTGCCAGCAGCTTACTACGGGACAGTATTCGAGGTGAGCAGTTCTTC. Protein: CASSLLRDSIRGEQFF. Full variable domain (rest looked up from reference TRBV11-2 and TRBJ2-1): EAGVAQSPRYKIIEKRQSVAFWCNPISGHATLYWYQQILGQGPKLLIQFQNNGVVDDSQLPKDRFSAERLKGVDSTLKIQPAKLEDSAVYLCASSLLRDSIRGEQFFGPGTRLTVL.

About this clonotype itself: This could be a read error, since a much larger clone is one nucleotide away. The gene calls are TRBV7-6 and TRBJ2-2; 7 nucleotides align to TRBD1. V dropped 0 bases and J dropped 1; count of bases not matched to a gene: 14. The CDR3 extends over 20 amino acids. CDR1 is SGHVS and CDR2 is FNYEAQ in the germline V gene. In nucleotides, the CDR3 is TGTGCCAGCAGCTTAGCCCGTCCCGGGACAGTGACAATGAACACCGGGGAGCTGTTTTTT. Protein: CASSLARPGTVTMNTGELFF.

This clonotype has ten or more counts. The V and J genes are TRBV2 and TRBJ1-5; D is unclear. This CDR3 spans 12 amino acids. Per the germline V gene, CDR1 is SNHLY and CDR2 is FYNNEI. V gave up 6 bases and J gave up 6 bases, with 9 bases separating them. The CDR3 DNA is TGTGCCAGCAGCCCCCCCGCTCAGCCCCAGCATTTT. Protein sequence: CASSPPAQPQHF.

This clonotype appeared many times. The J gene is TRBJ2-7, the V gene TRBV7-2; a possible D gene is TRBD1 (7 bases). Germline lookup yields CDR1 SGHTA and CDR2 FQGNSA. This CDR3 is 15 amino acids long. V lost 5 bases and J 2 bases, leaving 16 bases between the germline ends. CDR3 region: CASSLGRGAAYEQYF. CDR3 DNA: TGTGCCAGCAGCCTAGGCAGGGGGGCGGCCTACGAGCAGTACTTC.

This clonotype was counted many times. The chain employs TRBV7-8 and TRBJ1-6; 8 bases map to TRBD1. V gave up 2 bases and J gave up 14 bases; unmatched junction bases: 11. This CDR3 has 15 amino acids. CDR1 SGHVS and CDR2 FQNEAQ come from the germline V gene. The DNA for the CDR3 is TGTGCCAGCAGCTTAACGGGGACAGGACTTATATCCCTCCACTTT. Translating it yields CASSLTGTGLISLHF.

V and J are TRBV19 and TRBJ1-2; D ambiguous. Germline V gene sequence: CDR1 LNHDA, CDR2 SQIVND (reference sequence). The CDR3 runs to 14 residues. V dropped 6 bases and J dropped 2 bases, with 13 bases sitting between them. CDR3 protein: CASRGWQGNYGYTF. As DNA, the CDR3 is TGTGCCAGTAGAGGTTGGCAAGGAAACTATGGCTACACCTTC. The full variable domain, its missing parts supplied by reference TRBV19 and TRBJ1-2, is DGGITQSPKYLFRKEGQNVTLSCEQNLNHDAMYWYRQDPGQGLRLIYYSQIVNDFQKGDIAEGYSVSREKKESFPLTVTSAQKNPTAFYLCASRGWQGNYGYTFGSGTRLTVV.

This clonotype appeared a few times. V and J are TRBV11-2 and TRBJ1-2; 9 nucleotides align to TRBD1. The CDR3 sequence is 14 residues long. Trimming removed 7 bases from V and 1 base from J; junction bases left unmatched: 4. The germline gives CDR1 SGHAT, CDR2 FQNNGV. CDR3 protein: CASKGDRDNYGYTF. The CDR3 coding sequence is TGTGCCAGCAAGGGGGACAGGGATAACTATGGCTACACCTTC.